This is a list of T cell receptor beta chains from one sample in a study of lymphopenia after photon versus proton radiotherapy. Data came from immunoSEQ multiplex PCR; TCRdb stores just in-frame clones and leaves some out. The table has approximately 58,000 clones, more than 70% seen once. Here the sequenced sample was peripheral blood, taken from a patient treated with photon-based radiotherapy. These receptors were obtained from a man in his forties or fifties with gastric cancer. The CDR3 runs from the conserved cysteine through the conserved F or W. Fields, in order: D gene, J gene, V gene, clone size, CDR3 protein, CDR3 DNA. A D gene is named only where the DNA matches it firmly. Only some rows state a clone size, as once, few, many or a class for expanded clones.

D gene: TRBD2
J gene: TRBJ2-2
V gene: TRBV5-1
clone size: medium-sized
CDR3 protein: CASSLSGTNTGELFF
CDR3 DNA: TGCGCCAGCAGCTTAAGCGGGACGAACACCGGGGAGCTGTTTTTT

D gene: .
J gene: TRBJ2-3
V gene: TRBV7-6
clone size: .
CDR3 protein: CASSLGLGDTQYF
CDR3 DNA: TGTGCCAGCAGCTTAGGGCTAGGAGATACGCAGTATTTT

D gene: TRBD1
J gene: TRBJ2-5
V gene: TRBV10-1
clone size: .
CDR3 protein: CASSESRGPGETQYF
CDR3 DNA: TGCGCCAGCAGTGAGTCGAGGGGGCCGGGAGAGACCCAGTACTTC

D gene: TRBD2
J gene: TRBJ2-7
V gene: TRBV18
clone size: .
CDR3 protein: CASSPRGLAGTSYEQYF
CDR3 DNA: TGTGCCAGCTCACCACGAGGACTAGCGGGAACGTCCTACGAGCAGTACTTC

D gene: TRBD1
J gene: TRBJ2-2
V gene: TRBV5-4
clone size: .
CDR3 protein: CASSLGAGGNTGELFF
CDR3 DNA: TGTGCCAGCAGCTTGGGCGCAGGGGGCAACACCGGGGAGCTGTTTTTT

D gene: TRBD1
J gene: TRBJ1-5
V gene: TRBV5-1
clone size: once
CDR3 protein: CASSLGGTGQQPQHF
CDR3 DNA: TGCGCCAGCAGCTTGGGGGGGACAGGGCAACAGCCCCAGCATTTT

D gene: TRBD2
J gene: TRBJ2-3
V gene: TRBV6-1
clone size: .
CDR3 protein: CASSTQRGSTDTQYF
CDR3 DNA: TGTGCCAGCAGTACTCAGCGGGGAAGCACAGATACGCAGTATTTT

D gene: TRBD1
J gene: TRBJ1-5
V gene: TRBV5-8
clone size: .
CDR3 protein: CASSLGTGPNQPQHF
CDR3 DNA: TGTGCCAGCAGCTTAGGGACAGGGCCTAATCAGCCCCAGCATTTT

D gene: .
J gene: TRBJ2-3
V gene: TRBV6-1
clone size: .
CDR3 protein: CASTVDPTDTQYF
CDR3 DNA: TGTGCCAGCACCGTAGACCCCACAGATACGCAGTATTTT

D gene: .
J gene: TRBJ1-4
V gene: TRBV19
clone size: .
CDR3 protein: CASSIRGGTNEKLFF
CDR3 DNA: TGTGCCAGTAGTATCAGGGGTGGTACTAATGAAAAACTGTTTTTT

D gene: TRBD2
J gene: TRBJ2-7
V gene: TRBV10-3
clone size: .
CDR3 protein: CATGTSGGSYEQYF
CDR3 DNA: TGTGCCACCGGGACTAGCGGGGGTTCCTACGAGCAGTACTTC

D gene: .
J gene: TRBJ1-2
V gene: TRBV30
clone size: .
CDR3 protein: CAWSVVLAGGPRYGYTF
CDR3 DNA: TGTGCCTGGAGTGTAGTATTAGCGGGAGGGCCGAGGTATGGCTACACCTTC

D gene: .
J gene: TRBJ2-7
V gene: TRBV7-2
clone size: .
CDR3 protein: CASIGNSASYEQYF
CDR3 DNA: TGTGCCAGCATCGGAAACAGCGCTTCCTACGAGCAGTACTTC

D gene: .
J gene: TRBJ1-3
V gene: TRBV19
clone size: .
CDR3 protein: CASSQHGTLSGNTIYF
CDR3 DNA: TGTGCCAGTAGCCAACACGGGACACTGTCTGGAAACACCATATATTTT

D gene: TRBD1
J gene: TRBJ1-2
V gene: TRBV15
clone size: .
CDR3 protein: CATSNRDSAGRHGYTF
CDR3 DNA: TGTGCCACCAGCAACCGGGACAGCGCTGGCCGCCATGGCTACACCTTC

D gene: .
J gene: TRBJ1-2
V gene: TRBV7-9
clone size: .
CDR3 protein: CASSLDRGISSYTF
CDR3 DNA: TGTGCCAGCAGCTTGGACAGAGGTATCAGTAGCTACACCTTC

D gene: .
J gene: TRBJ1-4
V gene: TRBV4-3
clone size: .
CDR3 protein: CASSQEVTGNEKLFF
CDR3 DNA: TGCGCCAGCAGCCAAGAGGTCACGGGAAATGAAAAACTGTTTTTT

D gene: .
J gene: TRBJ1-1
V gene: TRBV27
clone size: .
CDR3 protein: CASSSLGLPNTEAFF
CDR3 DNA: TGTGCCAGCAGTTCTCTCGGCCTACCGAACACTGAAGCTTTCTTT

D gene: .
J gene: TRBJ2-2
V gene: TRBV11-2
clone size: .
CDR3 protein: CASSAWSATGELFF
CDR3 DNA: TGTGCCAGCAGCGCCTGGTCGGCCACCGGGGAGCTGTTTTTT

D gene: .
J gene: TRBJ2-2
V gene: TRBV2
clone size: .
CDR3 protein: CASSEAMVSTMNTGELFF
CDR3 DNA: TGTGCCAGCAGTGAAGCCATGGTATCGACTATGAACACCGGGGAGCTGTTTTTT